Listed here are 31 T cell receptor beta chains from one sample, sequenced in a study of blood T cells in healthy people across ages. Using a J-beta primer mix together with a sample-barcoded 5' primer, a second PCR was run for roughly 7 to 12 cycles. TCRdb reanalysed the 5' RACE reads using MiXCR and keeps one entry per CDR3 protein. The data show fewer than 2 million distinct CDR3 sequences, about 39% seen once. Material: blood. The source is a human donor in good health.

This chain links TRBV29-1 with TRBJ1-5; D may be TRBD1 (5 bases). The CDR3 is 16 residues long. CDR1 is SQVTM, CDR2 ANQGSEA, per germline. Between the trimmed V and J ends, which lost 1 base and 6 bases, there was a span of 19 bases. CDR3 DNA sequence: TGCAGCGTTGAAGTTAACGGGGCAGGTTCCGGTCAGCCCCAGCATTTT. This translates into CSVEVNGAGSGQPQHF.

This clonotype was detected only a few times. The J gene is TRBJ1-2, the V gene TRBV29-1; D gene ambiguous. The V and J ends lost 5 bases and 2 bases respectively, with 9 bases between them. Per germline, CDR1 SQVTM and CDR2 ANQGSEA. The CDR3 sequence is 12 residues long. In DNA, the CDR3 is TGCAGCGTTCGGCGGCAAAACTATGGCTACACCTTC. Its protein is CSVRRQNYGYTF.

The chain links TRBV25-1 to TRBJ2-7; D could derive from TRBD1 or TRBD2 (5 bases each). Germline values: CDR1 MGHDK, CDR2 SYGVNS. V was pared by 3 bases and J by 3 bases, with 12 bases between. The CDR3 has 14 residues. This CDR3 is CASSDDRTSYEQYF. For the CDR3, the DNA is TGTGCCAGCAGTGACGACAGAACTAGCTACGAGCAGTACTTC.

The rearrangement uses TRBV7-3 and TRBJ2-5; 8 bases are shared with TRBD2. CDR3 length equals 15 residues. Germline CDR1 is SGHTA and CDR2 is FQGTGA. The J segment lost 5 bases and the V segment lost 5 bases, leaving 10 bases of the junction unmatched. CDR3 sequence reads: CASSPTGGHPETQYF. DNA for the CDR3: TGTGCCAGCAGCCCTACGGGGGGGCATCCCGAGACCCAGTACTTC.

This clonotype has just a few counts. The chain recombines TRBV7-6 with TRBJ2-4; the D is unclear. CDR1 SGHVS and CDR2 FNYEAQ come from the germline V gene. The germline V and J ends were trimmed by 7 bases and 15 bases, with 19 bases remaining between them. This CDR3 is 12 amino acids long. Here the CDR3 reads CASTNPPVQMYF. In nucleotides, the CDR3 is TGTGCCAGCACTAACCCCCCGGTACAGATGTACTTC.

This clonotype was observed a few times. The chain recombines TRBV7-9 with TRBJ2-7; D gene uncertain. Trimming removed 2 bases from V and 3 bases from J, with 11 bases in between. CDR3 length: 14 residues. Germline CDR1 and CDR2: SEHNR and FQNEAQ (reference sequence). In DNA, the CDR3 is TGTGCCAGCAGCTTACTTGGGGTTGACTACGAGCAGTACTTC. Protein product: CASSLLGVDYEQYF.

The chain couples TRBV12-3 or TRBV12-4 to TRBJ2-7; the D gene could be TRBD1 or TRBD2 (5 bases each). This CDR3 has 13 amino acids. Trimming took off 5 bases at V and 6 bases at J, with 14 bases between the two ends. CDR3 amino acids: CASSPGTASEQYF. CDR3 nucleotides: TGTGCCAGCAGTCCGGGGACCGCGAGCGAGCAGTACTTC.

The V call is TRBV2, the J call TRBJ1-2; no clear D gene. Trimming pared 4 bases from V and 3 bases from J, leaving 12 bases between. Germline-derived CDR1 and CDR2 are SNHLY and FYNNEI. The CDR3 length is 14 residues. The CDR3 region is CASSAGSYYYGYTF. CDR3 DNA: TGTGCCAGCAGTGCCGGGTCCTATTACTATGGCTACACCTTC.

This clonotype occurred a few times. V gene TRBV20-1 combines with J gene TRBJ2-7; TRBD1 is a possible D gene (5 bases). This CDR3 is 12 amino acids long. The germline V and J ends were trimmed by 3 bases and 3 bases, with 9 bases remaining between them. Germline values: CDR1 DFQATT, CDR2 SNEGSKA (reference sequence). The CDR3 coding sequence is TGCAGTGCTAGGTCGGACAACTACGAGCAGTACTTC. This encodes CSARSDNYEQYF.

V is TRBV12-3 or TRBV12-4 and J is TRBJ1-5; D perhaps matches TRBD1 (5 bases). The CDR3 spans 14 residues. The V and J ends lost 6 bases and 7 bases respectively, with 16 bases between them. Here the CDR3 reads CASSMGRVSQPQHF. CDR3 sequence (DNA): TGTGCCAGCAGCATGGGCAGGGTAAGCCAGCCCCAGCATTTT.

Details on this clonotype: An end of the junction does not agree with germline; a read error may underlie this. This chain uses TRBV7-9 with TRBJ2-5; D remains ambiguous. Germline CDR1 reads SEHNR; CDR2 reads FQNEAQ (reference sequence). CDR3 length: 11 residues. In DNA form, the CDR3 reads TGTGCCGGCAGCTTCAGGGAGACCCAGTACTTC. This codes for CAGSFRETQYF.

This clonotype appeared a few times. The rearrangement uses TRBV28 and TRBJ2-7; D is possibly TRBD2 (5 bases). V gave up 2 bases and J gave up 6 bases, with 11 bases separating them. Germline CDR1 and CDR2: MDHEN and SYDVKM. The CDR3 has 13 amino acids. The CDR3 DNA follows: TGTGCCAGCAGTTTAAATTTCCGGGGCGAGCAGTACTTC. It specifies CASSLNFRGEQYF.

The chain links TRBV3-1 to TRBJ1-1, with D perhaps TRBD1 (6 bases). CDR1 and CDR2 from the germline V gene are LGHDT and YNNKEL (reference sequence). This CDR3 has 15 residues. Trimming cost V 1 base and J 6 bases, with 15 bases left between them. CDR3 nucleotides: TGTGCCAGCAGCCAAGTGGGGGGCGGTTTGCCTGAAGCTTTCTTT. Amino acids: CASSQVGGGLPEAFF.

The V call is TRBV5-8, the J call TRBJ2-6; 7 positions agree with TRBD1. Per germline, CDR1 SGHTS and CDR2 YDEGEE. The CDR3 is 16 residues long. V was pared by 1 base and J by 2 bases, with 3 bases of the junction left unmatched. The CDR3 region is CASSLHRGAGANVLTF. In DNA form, the CDR3 reads TGTGCCAGCAGCTTGCACAGGGGCGCTGGGGCCAACGTCCTGACTTTC.

The DNA for the CDR3 is TGTGCCATCAGTGATCCAGACAGCCTTCAGCCCCAGCATTTT. The encoded protein is CAISDPDSLQPQHF. The rearrangement joins TRBV10-3 to TRBJ1-5, with D perhaps TRBD1 (5 bases). The CDR3 runs to 14 residues. The V end lost 3 bases, the J end lost 6 bases, and 12 bases lay between the germline ends. Per the germline V gene, CDR1 is ENHRY and CDR2 is SYGVKD.

This chain connects TRBV4-2 to TRBJ1-2; D is uncertain. V shed 4 bases and J shed 8 bases, with 14 bases lying between them. Germline lookup yields CDR1 LGHNA and CDR2 YNFKEQ. The CDR3 is 13 amino acids. Written as DNA, the CDR3 is TGTGCCAGCAGCCCACTGCTCCGGGAAGGCTACACCTTC. This codes for CASSPLLREGYTF.

This clonotype came up a few times. This sequence joins TRBV28 and TRBJ1-2; 7 bases map to TRBD1. This CDR3 is built from 14 residues. Germline V CDR1 and CDR2: MDHEN, SYDVKM. V shed 6 bases, J shed 0 bases, and the junction held 4 bases outside the gene matches. In nucleotides, the CDR3 is TGTGCCAGCAGGGGGACAGTTTCTAACTATGGCTACACCTTC. Translated: CASRGTVSNYGYTF.

The chain has TRBV7-2 and TRBJ2-3; tentatively, D is TRBD1 (5 bases). This CDR3 region has 16 residues. The germline V gene encodes CDR1 SGHTA and CDR2 FQGNSA. V shed 4 bases and J shed 4 bases, with 18 bases lying between them. This CDR3 is CASSSSRVILADTQYF. The DNA of the CDR3 is TGTGCCAGCAGCTCCTCCAGGGTGATCCTGGCAGATACGCAGTATTTT.

Points on this clonotype: One end of the junction does not line up with germline, which may come from a read error. The chain is built from TRBV6-6 and TRBJ1-6, with 7 bases fitting TRBD1. CDR3 size: 14 residues. CDR1 is MNHNY, CDR2 SVGAGI, per germline (reference sequence). The CDR3 reads CAGRQGEGNSPLHF. The CDR3 nucleotides read TGTGCCGGCAGGCAGGGGGAAGGCAATTCACCCCTCCACTTT.

This chain connects TRBV28 to TRBJ1-2; no firm D call. The germline V and J ends were trimmed by 8 bases and 2 bases, with 12 bases remaining between them. Germline assignment: CDR1 MDHEN and CDR2 SYDVKM. There are 13 residues in the CDR3. The CDR3 nucleotides are TGTGCCAGCCAAACCCGGAGGAACTATGGCTACACCTTC. Protein: CASQTRRNYGYTF.

This clonotype came up a few times. V is TRBV7-8 and J is TRBJ1-5; tentatively, D is TRBD1 (6 bases). CDR1 and CDR2 (germline): SGHVS, FQNEAQ. V was clipped by 3 bases and J by 4 bases, with 16 bases between them. This CDR3 contains 16 residues. DNA for the CDR3: TGTGCCAGCAGCTTGAACAGGGCCATGGGTAATCAGCCCCAGCATTTT. Its protein product is CASSLNRAMGNQPQHF.

This clonotype was counted between two and nine times. The chain joins TRBV6-5 to TRBJ2-7; 9 nucleotides agree with TRBD2. Unmatched junction bases numbered 9, after V lost 6 bases and J lost 0 bases. Germline V gene data show CDR1 as MNHEY and CDR2 as SVGAGI. CDR3 length: 16 amino acids. This CDR3 is CASSLAGDLPSYEQYF. CDR3 bases: TGTGCCAGCAGCTTAGCGGGGGACTTACCCTCCTACGAGCAGTACTTC.

This clonotype has a count of ten or more. With a much larger clone just one base away, this may be a read error. V usage is TRBV29-1 and J usage is TRBJ1-2; D perhaps matches TRBD1 (6 bases). This CDR3 contains 12 residues. V was pared by 7 bases and J by 2 bases, with 11 bases between. Germline values: CDR1 SQVTM, CDR2 ANQGSEA. The CDR3 loop is CSGEGGNYGYTF. The CDR3 coding sequence is TGCAGCGGGGAGGGGGGAAACTATGGCTACACCTTC.

The chain has TRBV12-3 or TRBV12-4 and TRBJ1-1; 8 bases are shared with TRBD1. The CDR3 has 16 residues. The ends lost 6 bases at V and 3 bases at J; junction bases unmatched: 12. For the CDR3, the DNA is TGTGCCAGCAGCCCTGGACAGGGAGGGGCTCACACTGAAGCTTTCTTT. Translation: CASSPGQGGAHTEAFF.

This clonotype was seen only once. The V call is TRBV4-3, the J call TRBJ1-2; D gene unclear. V was shortened by 4 bases and J by 3 bases, with 12 bases between the two germline ends. Germline CDR1 LGHNA, CDR2 YSLEER. The CDR3 contains 14 residues. CDR3 region: CASSRGTWDYGYTF. For the CDR3, the DNA is TGCGCCAGCAGCCGAGGAACTTGGGACTATGGCTACACCTTC.

This clonotype was recorded only once. This chain links TRBV24-1 with TRBJ1-3; D gene ambiguous. The CDR3 is made up of 12 amino acids. Germline loops: CDR1 KGHDR, CDR2 SFDVKD. V gave up 2 bases and J gave up 2 bases, with 0 bases separating them. The DNA for the CDR3 is TGTGCCACCAGTGATTCTGGAAACACCATATATTTT. Amino acids: CATSDSGNTIYF.

This sequence joins TRBV5-1 and TRBJ1-2; 8 bases are a match to TRBD1. V shed 4 bases and J 2 bases; nucleotides not matched to a gene: 10. The germline CDR1 and CDR2 sequences are SGHRS and YFSETQ. This CDR3 region has 16 residues. The CDR3: CASSPTWTGSNYGYTF. CDR3 in DNA: TGCGCCAGCAGCCCTACATGGACAGGGTCCAACTATGGCTACACCTTC.

This clonotype was counted a few times. The chain combines TRBV11-2 with TRBJ2-3; D remains ambiguous. The CDR3 has 16 residues. Germline V CDR1 and CDR2: SGHAT, FQNNGV. V lost 0 bases and J 3 bases, leaving 13 bases between the germline ends. Written as DNA, the CDR3 is TGTGCCAGCAGCTTAGATCCTGGCAGACCAACAGATACGCAGTATTTT. As protein: CASSLDPGRPTDTQYF.

The chain is built from TRBV29-1 and TRBJ2-1; 16 bases line up with TRBD2. CDR3 length equals 13 residues. Germline assignment: CDR1 SQVTM and CDR2 ANQGSEA. CDR3 DNA: TGCAGTGGGACTAGCGGGGGGGCCCGTGGGCAGTTCTTC. Translated: CSGTSGGARGQFF.

V usage is TRBV7-2 and J usage is TRBJ1-1; D uncertain. Per the germline V gene, CDR1 is SGHTA and CDR2 is FQGNSA. Trimming took off 1 base at V and 3 bases at J, with 9 bases between the two ends. CDR3 length: 14 residues. In DNA form, the CDR3 reads TGTGCCAGCAGCTTAGGGAGATCGGACACTGAAGCTTTCTTT. Amino acid sequence: CASSLGRSDTEAFF.

This clonotype appeared a few times. The CDR3 sequence: CASSQAGVGSYEQYF. The DNA of the CDR3 is TGTGCCAGCAGCCAAGCTGGGGTTGGGTCCTACGAGCAGTACTTC. The rearrangement joins TRBV3-1 to TRBJ2-7; no clear D gene. CDR3 length: 15 amino acids. From germline, CDR1 is LGHDT and CDR2 YNNKEL (reference sequence). With 1 base removed from V and 1 base from J, the gap between germline ends came to 11 bases.